Sequencing of this T cell receptor (beta chain) was carried out in a study of PD-1 blockade in classical Hodgkin lymphoma. Study-wide background: With a 2-week interval, patients received intravenous nivolumab at 3 mg/kg.

The V and J ends lost 4 bases and 4 bases, in that order; junction bases with no gene match: 7. CDR3 size: 15 residues. Germline CDR1 and CDR2: SGDLS and YYNGEE. Every patient relapsed after autologous stem cell transplantation, and brentuximab vedotin exposure varied. Study results and limitations: Newly diagnosed and completely responding patients shared comparable baseline diversity.

Note on this clone: What it binds is not known.

TCRdb's table, derived via immunoSEQ multiplex PCR, lists solely in-frame clones and lacks some. This table has tens of thousands of clones, more than 75% appearing once. Sample: peripheral blood mononuclear cells (PBMCs), taken at baseline. The clonotype was recovered from a human donor with classical Hodgkin lymphoma. This chain joins TRBV9 and TRBJ2-2; 7 nucleotides align to TRBD2. CDR3 loop: CASSQFTSATGELFF. The CDR3 nucleotides are TGTGCCAGCAGCCAATTCACTAGCGCCACCGGGGAGCTGTTTTTT.